Given below is one TCR beta chain in context. Its specificity is not known. The CDR3 end lies 3 residues beyond the end of the read and is filled in from the germline J gene. The sample comes from a study of T cells in women clearing cervical HPV infection. Looking at the study overall: Case blood was drawn when the lesion was first found; control blood after infection became undetectable. With HLA typing for only a few women, HLA confounding remains possible.

Germline-derived CDR1 and CDR2 are KGHSH and LQKENI. The CDR3 contains 13 residues. Overall study findings and caveats: A classifier using richness and V gene abundances reached an AUC of over 0.75. Unknown T-cell numbers per sample may underlie the richness differences.

The table came from immunoSEQ multiplex PCR; TCRdb's copy has only in-frame clones and leaves some out. Reported are about 34,000 clones; the ten largest clones contain around 3%. Sequenced: blood buffy coat. The TCR sequence derives from a woman between 18 and 70 years old with a cervical HPV16 infection that either progressed to CIN3+ or cleared (not recorded which). The chain uses TRBV18 and TRBJ2-2; possibly TRBD1 for D (5 bases). The CDR3 is CASSLTVGEKLFF. CDR3 DNA (partial): TGTGCCAGCTCGTTGACAGTGGGTGAAAAG.